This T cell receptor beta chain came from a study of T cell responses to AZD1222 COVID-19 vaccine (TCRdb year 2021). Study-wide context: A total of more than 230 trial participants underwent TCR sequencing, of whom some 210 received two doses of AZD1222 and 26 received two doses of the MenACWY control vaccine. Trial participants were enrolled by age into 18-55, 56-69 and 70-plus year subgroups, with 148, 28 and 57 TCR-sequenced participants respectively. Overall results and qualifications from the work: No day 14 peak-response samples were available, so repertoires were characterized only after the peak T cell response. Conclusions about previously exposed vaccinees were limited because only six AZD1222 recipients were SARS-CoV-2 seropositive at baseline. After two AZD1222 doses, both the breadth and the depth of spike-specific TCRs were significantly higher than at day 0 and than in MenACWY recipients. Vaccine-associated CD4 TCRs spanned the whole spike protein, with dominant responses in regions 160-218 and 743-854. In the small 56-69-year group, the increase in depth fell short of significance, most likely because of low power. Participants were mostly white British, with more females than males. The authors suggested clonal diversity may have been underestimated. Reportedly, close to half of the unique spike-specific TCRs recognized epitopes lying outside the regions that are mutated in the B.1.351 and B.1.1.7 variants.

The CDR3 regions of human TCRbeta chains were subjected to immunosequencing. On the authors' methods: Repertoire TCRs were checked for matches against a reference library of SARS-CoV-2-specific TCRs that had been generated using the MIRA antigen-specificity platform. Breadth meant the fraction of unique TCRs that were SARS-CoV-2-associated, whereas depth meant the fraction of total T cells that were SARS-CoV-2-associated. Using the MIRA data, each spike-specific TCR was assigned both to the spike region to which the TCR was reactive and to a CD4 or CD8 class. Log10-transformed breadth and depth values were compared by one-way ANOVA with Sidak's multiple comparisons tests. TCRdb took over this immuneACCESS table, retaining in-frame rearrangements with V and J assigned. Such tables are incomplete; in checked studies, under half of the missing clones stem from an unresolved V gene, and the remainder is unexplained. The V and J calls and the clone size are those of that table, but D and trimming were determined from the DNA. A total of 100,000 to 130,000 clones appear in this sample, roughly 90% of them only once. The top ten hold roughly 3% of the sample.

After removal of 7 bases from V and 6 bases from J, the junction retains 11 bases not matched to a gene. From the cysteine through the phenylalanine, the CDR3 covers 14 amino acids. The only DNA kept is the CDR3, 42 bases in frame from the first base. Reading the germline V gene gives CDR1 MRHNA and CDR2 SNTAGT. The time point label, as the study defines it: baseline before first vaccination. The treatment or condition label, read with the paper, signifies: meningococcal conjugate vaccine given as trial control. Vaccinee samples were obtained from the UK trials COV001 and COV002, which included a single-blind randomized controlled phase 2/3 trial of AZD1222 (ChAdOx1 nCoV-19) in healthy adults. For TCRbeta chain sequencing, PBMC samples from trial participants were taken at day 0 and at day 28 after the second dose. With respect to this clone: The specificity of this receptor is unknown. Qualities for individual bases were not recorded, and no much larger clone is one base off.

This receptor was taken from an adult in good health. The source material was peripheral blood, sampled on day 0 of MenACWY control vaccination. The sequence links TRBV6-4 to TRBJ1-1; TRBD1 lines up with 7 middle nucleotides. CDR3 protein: CASTRDSAIPEAFF. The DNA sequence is TGTGCCAGCACCAGGGACAGTGCGATCCCTGAAGCTTTCTTT.